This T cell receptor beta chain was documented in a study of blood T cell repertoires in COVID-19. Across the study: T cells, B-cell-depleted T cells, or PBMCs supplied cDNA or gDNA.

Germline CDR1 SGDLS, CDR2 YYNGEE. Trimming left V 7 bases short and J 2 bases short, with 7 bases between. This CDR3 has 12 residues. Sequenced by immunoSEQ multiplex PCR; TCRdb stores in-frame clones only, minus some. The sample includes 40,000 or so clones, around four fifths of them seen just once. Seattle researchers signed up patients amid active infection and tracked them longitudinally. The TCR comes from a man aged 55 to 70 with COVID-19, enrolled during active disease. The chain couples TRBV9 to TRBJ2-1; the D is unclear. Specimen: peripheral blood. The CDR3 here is CASGRAYNEQFF. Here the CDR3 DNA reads TGTGCCAGCGGCCGGGCCTACAATGAGCAGTTCTTC.